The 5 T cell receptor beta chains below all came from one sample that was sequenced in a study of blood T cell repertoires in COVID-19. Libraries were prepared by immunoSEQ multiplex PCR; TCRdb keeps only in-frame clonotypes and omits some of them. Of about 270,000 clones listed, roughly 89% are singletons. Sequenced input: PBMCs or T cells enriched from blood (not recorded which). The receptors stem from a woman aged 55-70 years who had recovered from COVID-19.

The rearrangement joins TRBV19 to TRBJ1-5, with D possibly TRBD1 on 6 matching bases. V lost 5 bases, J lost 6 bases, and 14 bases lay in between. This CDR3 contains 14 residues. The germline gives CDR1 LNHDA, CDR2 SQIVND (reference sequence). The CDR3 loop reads CASSLQGLGQPQHF. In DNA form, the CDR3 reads TGTGCCAGTAGTCTACAGGGATTGGGTCAGCCCCAGCATTTT.

This chain's CDR3 is CASSLEASLSTGELFF. CDR3 in DNA: TGTGCCAGCAGCTTGGAAGCAAGTTTGAGTACCGGGGAGCTGTTTTTT. This chain connects TRBV5-4 to TRBJ2-2; unclear D gene. Germline assignment: CDR1 SGHNT and CDR2 YYREEE (reference sequence). Trimming took 0 bases from V and 5 from J, leaving 14 bases between them. CDR3 length: 16 residues.

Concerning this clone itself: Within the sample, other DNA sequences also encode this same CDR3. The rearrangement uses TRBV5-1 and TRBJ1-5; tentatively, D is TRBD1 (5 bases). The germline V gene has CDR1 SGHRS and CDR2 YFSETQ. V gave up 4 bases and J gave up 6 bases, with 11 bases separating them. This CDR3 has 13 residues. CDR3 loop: CASSLGGGQPQHF. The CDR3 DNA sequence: TGCGCCAGCAGCCTCGGGGGTGGTCAGCCCCAGCATTTT.

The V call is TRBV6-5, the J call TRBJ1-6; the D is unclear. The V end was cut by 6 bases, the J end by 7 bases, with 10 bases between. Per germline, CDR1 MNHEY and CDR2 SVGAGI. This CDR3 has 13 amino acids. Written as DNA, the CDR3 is TGTGCCAGCAGCCCAGAATACAATTCACCCCTCCACTTT. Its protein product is CASSPEYNSPLHF.

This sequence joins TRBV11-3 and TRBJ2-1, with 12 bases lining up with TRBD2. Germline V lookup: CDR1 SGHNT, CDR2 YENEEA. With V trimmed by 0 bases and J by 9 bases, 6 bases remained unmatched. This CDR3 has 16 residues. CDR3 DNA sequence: TGTGCCAGCAGCTTAGATCTAGCGGGAGGGCCTACTGAGCAGTTCTTC. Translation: CASSLDLAGGPTEQFF. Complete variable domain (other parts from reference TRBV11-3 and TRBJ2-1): EAGVVQSPRYKIIEKKQPVAFWCNPISGHNTLYWYLQNLGQGPELLIRYENEEAVDDSQLPKDRFSAERLKGVDSTLKIQPAELGDSAVYLCASSLDLAGGPTEQFFGPGTRLTVL.